This passage covers 5 T cell receptor beta chains from one sample sequenced in a study of control samples from healthy donors and cancer patients. Generated by immunoSEQ multiplex PCR, the TCRdb table keeps only in-frame clones and is missing some. Of roughly 120,000 clones detected, about nine tenths appear once; the ten largest clones hold about 4.7%. Sequenced: blood. These receptors originate from a human donor in good health. The donor label of this sample is uncertain.

This clone is a singleton in its sample. The chain employs TRBV11-2 and TRBJ2-1, with 8 bases identical to TRBD1. Germline lookup yields CDR1 SGHAT and CDR2 FQNNGV. The length of the CDR3 is 15 residues. V lost 5 bases and J lost 6; bases outside the gene matches: 9. CDR3 residues: CASSRGQGGSNEQFF. In DNA, the CDR3 is TGTGCCAGCAGCCGTGGACAGGGTGGAAGCAATGAGCAGTTCTTC.

The V and J genes are TRBV5-1 and TRBJ1-5; 8 positions agree with TRBD1. V shed 0 bases, J shed 7 bases, and the junction held 9 bases outside the gene matches. The CDR3 is 16 residues long. Germline CDR1 is SGHRS and CDR2 is YFSETQ. The CDR3 DNA follows: TGCGCCAGCAGCTTGGGGGCAGGGGGCTTCGGACAGCCCCAGCATTTT. As protein: CASSLGAGGFGQPQHF.

V is TRBV19 and J is TRBJ1-5; D is undetermined. Trimming left V 3 bases short and J 5 bases short, with 14 bases between. Germline-derived CDR1 and CDR2 are LNHDA and SQIVND (reference sequence). The length of the CDR3 is 15 residues. CDR3 coding DNA: TGTGCCAGTAGTATCAGGACCCCCTGGGATCAGCCCCAGCATTTT. Its protein product is CASSIRTPWDQPQHF.

CDR3 region: CASRARGASGNTIYF. CDR3 bases: TGTGCCAGCAGAGCCCGGGGGGCGAGTGGAAACACCATATATTTT. The chain carries TRBV28 and TRBJ1-3, with a tentative D call TRBD1 (6 bases). This CDR3 is built from 15 residues. Germline V CDR1 and CDR2: MDHEN, SYDVKM. V gave up 6 bases and J gave up 3 bases, with 15 bases separating them.

V usage is TRBV14 and J usage is TRBJ1-6; D is uncertain. V was clipped by 0 bases and J by 9 bases, with 12 bases between them. The CDR3 runs 15 residues. Per germline, CDR1 SGHDN and CDR2 FVKESK. CDR3 sequence: CASSQELGYGSPLHF. CDR3 nucleotides: TGTGCCAGCAGCCAAGAGTTAGGGTACGGTTCACCCCTCCACTTT.